The rows below give T cell receptor beta chains drawn from one sample of a study of blood T cell repertoires in COVID-19. Some clones are missing from TCRdb's copy, which holds only in-frame ones; the method was immunoSEQ multiplex PCR. In the table there are 250,000 to 300,000 clones, approximately 78% of which are singletons. Source material: PBMCs or T cells enriched from blood (not recorded which). All receptors derive from a man aged 40-50 years who had been exposed to COVID-19. The CDR3 runs from the conserved cysteine through the conserved F or W. The D gene is left open where the match is weak. The size of a clone is reported for some rows only, either as once, few or many, or as a class for expanded clones.

TRBD2,TRBJ2-1,TRBV6-4,.,CASSLAGTGRDEQFF,TGTGCCAGCAGCCTAGCGGGAACGGGTAGGGATGAGCAGTTCTTC
TRBD1,TRBJ1-1,TRBV30,.,CAISTGRTEAFF,TGTGCCATCTCGACAGGGAGGACTGAAGCTTTCTTT
TRBD1,TRBJ1-1,TRBV19,.,CASSTPRGRRGFNTEAFF,TGTGCCAGTAGTACACCAAGGGGGCGCCGAGGGTTTAACACTGAAGCTTTCTTT
.,TRBJ1-4,TRBV6-5,once,CASSYNSGEKLFF,TGTGCCAGCAGCTATAACTCGGGTGAAAAACTGTTTTTT
.,TRBJ1-6,TRBV6-1,.,CASSELTGYATSPLHF,TGTGCCAGCAGTGAATTGACAGGATACGCTACCTCACCCCTCCACTTT
TRBD2,TRBJ2-7,TRBV2,.,CASKPGLATYEQYF,TGTGCCAGCAAGCCGGGACTAGCCACCTACGAGCAGTACTTC
.,TRBJ1-2,TRBV10-3,.,CAISASQGHEWNYGYTF,TGTGCCATCAGTGCAAGCCAGGGACACGAATGGAACTATGGCTACACCTTC
.,TRBJ2-7,TRBV12-3/TRBV12-4,.,CAIPGQPYEQYF,TGTGCCATCCCGGGACAACCCTACGAGCAGTACTTC
.,TRBJ2-1,TRBV19,.,CASSIGGGPYVNEQFF,TGTGCCAGTAGTATAGGCGGCGGGCCCTACGTTAATGAGCAGTTCTTC
TRBD1,TRBJ1-2,TRBV18,.,CASSLSRGTGASVTYGYTF,TGTGCCAGCTCACTTTCGCGGGGGACAGGGGCGTCGGTTACATATGGCTACACCTTC
.,TRBJ2-1,TRBV30,.,CAWQFPGAPRDNEQFF,TGTGCCTGGCAGTTCCCGGGAGCCCCCCGTGACAATGAGCAGTTCTTC
.,TRBJ2-7,TRBV13,.,CASSANYEQYF,TGTGCCAGCTCCGCTAACTACGAGCAGTACTTC
.,TRBJ2-3,TRBV7-7,once,CASSLGAGDTQYF,TGTGCTAGCAGCTTAGGGGCAGGGGATACGCAGTATTTT
TRBD2,TRBJ2-1,TRBV24-1,once,CATSDFVSGMLFF,TGTGCCACCAGTGATTTCGTTAGCGGGATGTTGTTCTTC
TRBD1,TRBJ2-7,TRBV6-5,.,CAATRTGFEEQYF,TGTGCCGCCACTCGGACAGGGTTTGAGGAGCAGTACTTC
.,TRBJ2-7,TRBV10-3,.,CAIGKDSYEQYF,TGTGCCATCGGGAAGGACAGCTACGAGCAGTACTTC
.,TRBJ1-3,TRBV3-1/TRBV3-2,once,CASSLSGVASGNTIYF,TGTGCCAGCAGCCTCTCGGGGGTGGCCTCTGGAAACACCATATATTTT
.,TRBJ1-1,TRBV25-1,.,CASSDAGAMNTEAFF,TGTGCCAGCAGCGACGCAGGGGCAATGAACACTGAAGCTTTCTTT
TRBD1,TRBJ1-5,TRBV5-1,.,CASSPGDRGQPQHF,TGCGCCAGCAGCCCTGGGGACAGGGGCCAGCCCCAGCATTTT
.,TRBJ2-7,TRBV18,.,CASSPRGFGYEQYF,TGTGCCAGCTCACCAAGGGGTTTCGGGTACGAGCAGTACTTC
.,TRBJ2-5,TRBV30,.,CAGCRGTNQETQYF,TGTGCCGGGTGTAGGGGGACTAATCAAGAGACCCAGTACTTC
.,TRBJ2-7,TRBV27,.,CASKGAYEQYF,TGTGCCAGCAAAGGGGCCTACGAGCAGTACTTC
TRBD2,TRBJ2-1,TRBV20-1,.,CSASGEAGGFGEQFF,TGCAGTGCTAGTGGGGAGGCGGGAGGGTTTGGTGAGCAGTTCTTC
.,TRBJ1-1,TRBV11-2,.,CASSLAGGRLFF,TGTGCCAGCAGCTTAGCTGGAGGGAGGCTCTTCTTT
TRBD1,TRBJ1-1,TRBV5-1,many,CASSDPGQGHTEAFF,TGCGCCAGCAGCGACCCGGGACAGGGCCACACTGAAGCTTTCTTT
.,TRBJ2-3,TRBV7-9,.,CASSLDSYTDTQYF,TGTGCCAGCAGCTTAGACAGCTACACAGATACGCAGTATTTT
.,TRBJ2-6,TRBV5-4,once,CASSRGNSGANVLTF,TGTGCCAGCAGCCGAGGGAACTCTGGGGCCAACGTCCTGACTTTC
.,TRBJ1-2,TRBV24-1,few,CATSDLRGTTYGYTF,TGTGCCACCAGTGATTTGCGAGGGACAACCTATGGCTACACCTTC
.,TRBJ2-5,TRBV28,.,CASSKGLQETQYF,TGTGCCAGCAGCAAGGGGCTGCAAGAGACCCAGTACTTC
TRBD1,TRBJ1-5,TRBV19,.,CASSYDRGGQPQHF,TGTGCCAGTAGTTATGACAGGGGTGGTCAGCCCCAGCATTTT
.,TRBJ2-5,TRBV10-3,.,CAISDGRGGETQYF,TGTGCCATCAGTGACGGCAGGGGAGGGGAGACCCAGTACTTC
.,TRBJ2-5,TRBV19,.,CASSTLQETQYF,TGTGCCAGTAGTACTCTTCAAGAGACCCAGTACTTC
.,TRBJ1-3,TRBV25-1,.,CASSEAGISGNTIYF,TGTGCCAGCAGTGAAGCGGGGATCTCTGGAAACACCATATATTTT
.,TRBJ1-2,TRBV20-1,.,CSASYPGVGYTF,TGCAGTGCTAGTTATCCGGGGGTGGGCTACACCTTC
.,TRBJ1-2,TRBV6-5,.,CASAPSPREGYGYTF,TGTGCCAGCGCCCCATCCCCCCGAGAGGGCTATGGCTACACCTTC
TRBD2,TRBJ2-3,TRBV7-2,once,CASSLSGGRASHADTQYF,TGTGCCAGCAGCTTATCCGGCGGGAGGGCCAGTCATGCAGATACGCAGTATTTT
.,TRBJ1-5,TRBV18,.,CASSRGRANNQPQHF,TGTGCCAGCTCCCGGGGAAGGGCCAACAATCAGCCCCAGCATTTT
.,TRBJ1-4,TRBV3-1/TRBV3-2,.,CASSQGFSSATNEKLFF,TGTGCCAGCAGCCAAGGGTTCAGTTCTGCAACTAATGAAAAACTGTTTTTT
TRBD2,TRBJ2-5,TRBV19,.,CASSIGGLAGNRIQETQYF,TGTGCCAGTAGTATCGGGGGACTAGCGGGGAACCGGATACAAGAGACCCAGTACTTC
.,TRBJ1-4,TRBV21-1,.,CASSTPLRATNEKLFF,TGTGCCAGCAGCACCCCCTTGAGGGCAACTAATGAAAAACTGTTTTTT
.,TRBJ2-5,TRBV2,.,CASRPGYGAQYF,TGTGCCAGCAGGCCAGGGTATGGGGCCCAGTACTTC
.,TRBJ1-5,TRBV6-1,.,CASSERGGGQPQHF,TGTGCCAGCAGTGAGAGGGGAGGGGGTCAGCCCCAGCATTTT
TRBD1,TRBJ2-4,TRBV20-1,once,CSASEQGVVKNIQYF,TGCAGTGCTAGTGAACAGGGGGTGGTCAAAAACATTCAGTACTTC
TRBD1,TRBJ2-2,TRBV7-3,.,CASSPNQGAGELFF,TGTGCCAGCAGCCCAAACCAGGGGGCCGGGGAGCTGTTTTTT
.,TRBJ2-3,TRBV27,.,CASSLIRGKDTQYF,TGTGCCAGCAGTTTAATCCGCGGGAAAGACACGCAGTATTTT
TRBD2,TRBJ2-7,TRBV4-1,.,CASSLGGTSLYEQYF,TGCGCCAGCAGCCTTGGGGGGACTAGCCTCTACGAGCAGTACTTC
.,TRBJ1-3,TRBV25-1,.,CASLSSGNTIYF,TGTGCCAGCCTAAGCTCTGGAAACACCATATATTTT
.,TRBJ1-2,TRBV20-1,few,CSVKTVYGYTF,TGCAGTGTTAAGACAGTCTATGGCTACACCTTC
.,TRBJ1-1,TRBV3-1/TRBV3-2,.,CASSQSTEAFF,TGTGCCAGCAGCCAGAGCACTGAAGCTTTCTTT
.,TRBJ2-1,TRBV4-1,once,CASSQESSVLGPGDEQFF,TGCGCCAGCAGCCAGGAATCTAGCGTCTTAGGGCCGGGCGATGAGCAGTTCTTC
.,TRBJ2-5,TRBV12-3/TRBV12-4,once,CASSFQLQETQYF,TGTGCCAGCAGTTTCCAACTACAAGAGACCCAGTACTTC
.,TRBJ2-7,TRBV3-1/TRBV3-2,.,CASSNRYEQYF,TGTGCCAGCAGCAACAGGTACGAGCAGTACTTC
.,TRBJ2-2,TRBV24-1,.,CATSGRANTGELFF,TGTGCCACCAGTGGCAGGGCGAACACCGGGGAGCTGTTTTTT
TRBD1,TRBJ2-1,TRBV7-9,.,CASSLTGQGDVEQFF,TGTGCCAGCAGCTTAACCGGACAGGGAGATGTTGAGCAGTTCTTC
TRBD1,TRBJ2-5,TRBV5-4,.,CASSHARGQGKETQYF,TGTGCCAGCAGCCACGCCCGGGGACAGGGAAAAGAGACCCAGTACTTC
.,TRBJ2-3,TRBV7-3,.,CASSLWRAETDTQYF,TGTGCCAGCAGCTTGTGGAGGGCCGAGACAGATACGCAGTATTTT
TRBD2,TRBJ2-1,TRBV28,.,CASSSSGRLGNEQFF,TGTGCCAGCAGTTCGAGCGGGAGGCTGGGCAATGAGCAGTTCTTC
TRBD1,TRBJ1-4,TRBV5-1,.,CASSRSGGRTTNEKLFF,TGCGCCAGCAGCCGGTCAGGGGGACGAACAACTAATGAAAAACTGTTTTTT
TRBD2,TRBJ2-7,TRBV6-5,.,CASSYSSGTSLGGQYF,TGTGCCAGCAGTTACTCGAGTGGGACTAGTCTCGGGGGGCAGTACTTC